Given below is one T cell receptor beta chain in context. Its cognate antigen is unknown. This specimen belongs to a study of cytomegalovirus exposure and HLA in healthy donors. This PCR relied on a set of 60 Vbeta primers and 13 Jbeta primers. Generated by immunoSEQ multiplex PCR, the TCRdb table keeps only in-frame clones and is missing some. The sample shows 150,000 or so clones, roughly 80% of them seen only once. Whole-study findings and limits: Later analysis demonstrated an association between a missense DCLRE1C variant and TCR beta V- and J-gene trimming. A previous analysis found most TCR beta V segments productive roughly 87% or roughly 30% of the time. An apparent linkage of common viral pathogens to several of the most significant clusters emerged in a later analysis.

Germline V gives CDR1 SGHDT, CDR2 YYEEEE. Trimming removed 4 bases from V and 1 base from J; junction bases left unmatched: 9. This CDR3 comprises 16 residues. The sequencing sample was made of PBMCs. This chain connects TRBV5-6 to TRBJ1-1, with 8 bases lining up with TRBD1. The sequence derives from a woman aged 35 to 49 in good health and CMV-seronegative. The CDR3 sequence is CASSPRQGIPNTEAFF. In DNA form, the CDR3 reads TGTGCCAGCAGCCCCAGACAGGGGATCCCGAACACTGAAGCTTTCTTT. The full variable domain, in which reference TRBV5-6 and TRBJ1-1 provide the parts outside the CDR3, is DAGVTQSPTHLIKTRGQQVTLRCSPKSGHDTVSWYQQALGQGPQFIFQYYEEEERQRGNFPDRFSGHQFPNYSSELNVNALLLGDSALYLCASSPRQGIPNTEAFFGQGTRLTVV.